This TCR beta chain came from a study of breast tumors, draining lymph nodes, adjacent tissues. In regard to this clonotype: Its specificity is unknown.

Samples came from axillary lymph nodes draining the breast cancer. This CDR3 is 14 amino acids long. From germline, CDR1 is SNHLY and CDR2 FYNNEI. V lost 8 bases and J lost 9; bases outside the gene matches: 9. Regarding the study as a whole: That most tumor T cells come from lymph nodes remained unproven. Tumors had less TCR diversity than lymph nodes, more than nontumor tissue. Data fit most tumor T cells coming from lymph node, expanding in tumor.

MiXCR, run by TCRdb on the multiplex PCR reads, gives a single entry per CDR3 protein. The sample has about 100,000 distinct CDR3 sequences; approximately 22% are singletons. The origin of this receptor is a female donor with breast cancer. Some clones in this sample may be carry-over from other donors' samples. The chain is built from TRBV2 and TRBJ2-1, with 11 bases that match TRBD2. Sample: axillary lymph node tissue. CDR3 DNA sequence: TGTGCCAGCCTAAGGCGGCTAGCGGGAGGTGAGCAGTTCTTC. It is translated as CASLRRLAGGEQFF.